The T cell receptor beta chain described here comes from a study of T cells expressing NK-cell markers. Germline CDR1 and CDR2: SGHVS and FNYEAQ. The CDR3 contains 15 residues. After re-calling the 5' RACE reads, TCRdb lists one entry per CDR3 protein, DNA absent. Its clone listing holds 150,000 to 160,000 distinct CDR3 sequences. The receptor comes from a woman between 45 and 65 years old in good health. The V call is TRBV7-6, the J call TRBJ2-1; TCRdb names TRBD2, which stays unverified in the absence of DNA. Sequenced input: blood T cells: a sorted CD56 or NKG2C T cell subset, CD4+ or CD8+ T cells, or bulk PBMC T cells (not recorded which). The CDR3 spells CASSPLAGERNEQFF. Full variable domain (rest looked up from reference TRBV7-6 and TRBJ2-1): GAGVSQSPRYKVTKRGQDVALRCDPISGHVSLYWYRQALGQGPEFLTYFNYEAQQDKSGLPNDRFSAERPEGSISTLTIQRTEQRDSAMYRCASSPLAGERNEQFFGPGTRLTVL.